A selection of T cell receptor beta chains follows, all from one sample in a study of T cell responses to AZD1222 COVID-19 vaccine. Assay: immunoSEQ multiplex PCR; the TCRdb copy retains only in-frame clones and omits some. The data contain 95,000 to 100,000 clones, approximately 84% of them singletons. The starting material was peripheral blood, obtained 28 days after the second AZD1222 dose. These receptor sequences come from an adult who received the AZD1222 COVID-19 vaccine. CDR3s include the opening cysteine and the closing phenylalanine or tryptophan. Each record gives: CDR3 protein, CDR3 DNA, CDR3 length, V gene, D gene, clone size, J gene. The D gene is left open where the match is weak. Clone size appears in some rows only: once, few, many, or a class for an expanded clone.

CASSVVSGLVTPNTGELFF | TGTGCCAGCAGCGTAGTGTCGGGACTAGTTACCCCGAACACCGGGGAGCTGTTTTTT | 19 | TRBV9 | TRBD2 | few | TRBJ2-2
CASTTSVGNIQYF | TGTGCCAGCACCACTAGCGTGGGAAACATTCAGTACTTC | 13 | TRBV2 | TRBD2 | . | TRBJ2-4
CAISARGETQYF | TGTGCCATCAGCGCCCGAGGGGAGACCCAGTACTTC | 12 | TRBV10-3 | . | . | TRBJ2-5
CASSTSGDGTEAFF | TGTGCCAGCAGCACATCAGGGGACGGGACTGAAGCTTTCTTT | 14 | TRBV7-9 | . | . | TRBJ1-1
CASSPDRGRSGDGYTF | TGTGCCAGCAGCCCCGACAGGGGGCGATCAGGAGATGGCTACACCTTC | 16 | TRBV5-6 | TRBD1 | . | TRBJ1-2
CASSTLAGKLFF | TGTGCCAGCAGCACCCTCGCCGGAAAACTGTTTTTT | 12 | TRBV7-2 | . | . | TRBJ1-4
CASSPGESNSPLHF | TGTGCCAGCAGTCCCGGGGAAAGTAATTCACCCCTCCACTTT | 14 | TRBV2 | . | . | TRBJ1-6
CASISGIAGAGELFF | TGTGCCAGCATATCGGGGATAGCGGGGGCCGGGGAGCTGTTTTTT | 15 | TRBV2 | TRBD2 | . | TRBJ2-2
CASSREASRTGELFF | TGTGCCAGCAGTAGGGAGGCTTCGCGGACCGGGGAGCTGTTTTTT | 15 | TRBV6-4 | . | . | TRBJ2-2
CATSSRRMADSGNTIYF | TGTGCCACCAGCAGCCGACGCATGGCCGACTCTGGAAACACCATATATTTT | 17 | TRBV15 | . | . | TRBJ1-3
CASRARGGVNNQPQHF | TGTGCCAGCAGAGCCCGGGGGGGGGTAAATAATCAGCCCCAGCATTTT | 16 | TRBV6-6 | . | few | TRBJ1-5
CASSTDGYNEQFF | TGCGCCAGCAGCACGGACGGATACAATGAGCAGTTCTTC | 13 | TRBV5-1 | . | . | TRBJ2-1
CASSLATAGQETQYF | TGTGCCAGCAGCTTAGCTACCGCGGGGCAAGAGACCCAGTACTTC | 15 | TRBV7-8 | . | . | TRBJ2-5
CAITLDTNYGYTF | TGTGCCATCACCTTAGACACTAACTATGGCTACACCTTC | 13 | TRBV10-3 | . | . | TRBJ1-2
CASSIRAEAYEQYF | TGTGCCAGTAGTATTCGCGCGGAGGCCTACGAGCAGTACTTC | 14 | TRBV19 | . | . | TRBJ2-7
CASSFLAGGRTDTQYF | TGTGCCAGCAGTTTCCTAGCGGGGGGCCGCACAGATACGCAGTATTTT | 16 | TRBV27 | TRBD2 | . | TRBJ2-3
CASSQARGTQETQYF | TGTGCCAGCAGTCAAGCCCGGGGTACCCAAGAGACCCAGTACTTC | 15 | TRBV25-1 | . | . | TRBJ2-5
CASSLEGYGEQYF | TGTGCCAGCAGCTTAGAAGGGTACGGCGAGCAGTACTTC | 13 | TRBV7-9 | . | . | TRBJ2-7
CSANREAAFF | TGCAGTGCCAACAGGGAAGCAGCTTTCTTT | 10 | TRBV20-1 | . | . | TRBJ1-1
CASSLKTGWSTDTQYF | TGTGCCAGCAGCCTAAAGACAGGGTGGAGCACAGATACGCAGTATTTT | 16 | TRBV7-2 | TRBD1 | . | TRBJ2-3
CASSPRQGEWGYTF | TGTGCCAGCAGCCCCCGACAGGGGGAATGGGGCTACACCTTC | 14 | TRBV7-8 | TRBD1 | . | TRBJ1-2
CASRGDSNNQPQHF | TGTGCCAGCAGAGGGGATTCAAACAATCAGCCCCAGCATTTT | 14 | TRBV2 | . | . | TRBJ1-5
CASSLKTGFGANVLTF | TGTGCCAGCAGCCTTAAAACAGGGTTTGGAGCCAACGTCCTGACTTTC | 16 | TRBV5-4 | . | . | TRBJ2-6
CASSQTGLATETQYF | TGCGCCAGCAGCCAGACAGGACTAGCGACGGAGACCCAGTACTTC | 15 | TRBV4-1 | TRBD2 | . | TRBJ2-5
CASSQNRGGGQPQHF | TGCGCCAGCAGCCAGAACAGGGGAGGGGGTCAGCCCCAGCATTTT | 15 | TRBV4-1 | TRBD1 | . | TRBJ1-5
CASSLKGMGRLSYEQYF | TGTGCCAGCAGCTTAAAAGGGATGGGACGGTTATCCTACGAGCAGTACTTC | 17 | TRBV11-3 | . | . | TRBJ2-7
CASSQGRLANTGELFF | TGCGCCAGCAGCCAAGGGAGACTCGCGAACACCGGGGAGCTGTTTTTT | 16 | TRBV4-3 | . | once | TRBJ2-2
CASSLPVTGELFF | TGTGCCAGCAGCCTTCCCGTCACCGGGGAGCTGTTTTTT | 13 | TRBV3-1/TRBV3-2 | . | . | TRBJ2-2
CASSLSGGDYGYTF | TGTGCCAGCAGCCTTTCTGGGGGGGACTATGGCTACACCTTC | 14 | TRBV7-8 | . | . | TRBJ1-2
CASSPRDSGSGNTIYF | TGTGCCAGCAGCCCAAGGGACTCCGGCTCTGGAAACACCATATATTTT | 16 | TRBV9 | . | . | TRBJ1-3
CASSLWTDNQPQHF | TGTGCCAGCAGCCTCTGGACAGACAATCAGCCCCAGCATTTT | 14 | TRBV6-5 | . | . | TRBJ1-5
CSAIKRDGYTF | TGCAGCGCCATAAAAAGAGATGGCTACACCTTC | 11 | TRBV29-1 | . | . | TRBJ1-2
CATSDPGVPTGELFF | TGTGCCACCAGTGATCCCGGGGTCCCCACCGGGGAGCTGTTTTTT | 15 | TRBV24-1 | . | . | TRBJ2-2
CASSELGGETQYF | TGTGCCAGCAGTGAGTTAGGGGGAGAGACCCAGTACTTC | 13 | TRBV25-1 | . | . | TRBJ2-5
CASTPGGSGTNTGELFF | TGTGCCAGTACTCCCGGGGGGAGCGGCACGAACACCGGGGAGCTGTTTTTT | 17 | TRBV19 | TRBD2 | . | TRBJ2-2
CASSYLINRGYGYTF | TGTGCCAGCAGTTACTTAATTAATAGGGGCTATGGCTACACCTTC | 15 | TRBV6-5 | . | . | TRBJ1-2
CASSQDGGTGNQPQHF | TGCGCCAGCAGCCAAGATGGGGGGACGGGCAATCAGCCCCAGCATTTT | 16 | TRBV4-1 | . | . | TRBJ1-5
CASSQDVNRGRTGELFF | TGCGCCAGCAGCCAGGACGTTAACAGGGGGAGGACCGGGGAGCTGTTTTTT | 17 | TRBV5-1 | TRBD1 | . | TRBJ2-2
CASSIRQHSNTGELFF | TGTGCCAGTAGTATTAGACAGCACTCGAACACCGGGGAGCTGTTTTTT | 16 | TRBV19 | . | . | TRBJ2-2
CASSVDHSLYLGEQYF | TGTGCCAGCAGCGTAGACCACAGCCTATATTTAGGCGAGCAGTACTTC | 16 | TRBV9 | . | . | TRBJ2-7
CASSPSPGNYGYTF | TGCGCCAGCAGTCCTTCCCCGGGGAACTATGGCTACACCTTC | 14 | TRBV5-1 | . | . | TRBJ1-2
CASSPAGDRGYTF | TGTGCCAGCTCACCAGCAGGGGACAGGGGCTACACCTTC | 13 | TRBV18 | TRBD1 | . | TRBJ1-2
CASSLGGQGYFSIYF | TGTGCCAGCAGCTTGGGTGGACAGGGGTACTTCTCCATATATTTT | 15 | TRBV5-4 | TRBD1 | . | TRBJ1-3
CASSDPGVLSYEQYF | TGTGCCAGCAGTGACCCCGGGGTGTTAAGCTACGAGCAGTACTTC | 15 | TRBV6-2/TRBV6-3 | . | . | TRBJ2-7
CASSLDFPGQRNTEAFF | TGCGCCAGCAGCTTGGACTTCCCGGGACAGAGGAACACTGAAGCTTTCTTT | 17 | TRBV5-1 | TRBD1 | . | TRBJ1-1
CASSLSLSNEQFF | TGTGCCAGCAGCTTGTCACTAAGCAATGAGCAGTTCTTC | 13 | TRBV5-6 | . | . | TRBJ2-1
CASSPNTGSSSYNEQFF | TGTGCCAGCAGCCCAAATACAGGATCTAGCTCCTACAATGAGCAGTTCTTC | 17 | TRBV12-1 | . | . | TRBJ2-1
CASSDHTETQYF | TGTGCCAGCAGTGACCACACGGAGACCCAGTACTTC | 12 | TRBV2 | . | . | TRBJ2-5
CASSLRGGDKNEQFF | TGTGCCAGCAGCCTACGGGGGGGCGATAAGAATGAGCAGTTCTTC | 15 | TRBV3-1/TRBV3-2 | TRBD2 | few | TRBJ2-1
CASGWGTGSNTGELFF | TGTGCTAGTGGTTGGGGGACAGGGTCGAACACCGGGGAGCTGTTTTTT | 16 | TRBV12-5 | TRBD1 | . | TRBJ2-2
CASSPKTGLSGNTIYF | TGCGCCAGCAGCCCGAAGACAGGCCTCTCTGGAAACACCATATATTTT | 16 | TRBV4-3 | . | . | TRBJ1-3
CASSPEIQETQYF | TGTGCCAGCTCACCGGAGATACAAGAGACCCAGTACTTC | 13 | TRBV18 | . | . | TRBJ2-5
CASSVAARYEQYF | TGTGCCAGTAGTGTGGCTGCCAGGTACGAGCAGTACTTC | 13 | TRBV19 | . | . | TRBJ2-7
CASSSGGVNTEAFF | TGTGCCAGCAGCTCAGGGGGCGTGAACACTGAAGCTTTCTTT | 14 | TRBV11-3 | TRBD1 | . | TRBJ1-1